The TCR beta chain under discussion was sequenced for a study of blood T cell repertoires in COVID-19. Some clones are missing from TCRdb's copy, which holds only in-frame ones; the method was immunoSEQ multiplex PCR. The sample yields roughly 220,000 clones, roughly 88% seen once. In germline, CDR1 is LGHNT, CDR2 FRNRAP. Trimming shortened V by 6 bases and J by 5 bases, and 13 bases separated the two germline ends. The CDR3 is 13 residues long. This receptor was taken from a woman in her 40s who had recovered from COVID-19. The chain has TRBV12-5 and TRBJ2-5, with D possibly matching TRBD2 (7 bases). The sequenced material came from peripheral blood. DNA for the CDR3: TGTGCTAGTGGACCTTGGGGGGGCGAGACCCAGTACTTC. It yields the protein CASGPWGGETQYF.